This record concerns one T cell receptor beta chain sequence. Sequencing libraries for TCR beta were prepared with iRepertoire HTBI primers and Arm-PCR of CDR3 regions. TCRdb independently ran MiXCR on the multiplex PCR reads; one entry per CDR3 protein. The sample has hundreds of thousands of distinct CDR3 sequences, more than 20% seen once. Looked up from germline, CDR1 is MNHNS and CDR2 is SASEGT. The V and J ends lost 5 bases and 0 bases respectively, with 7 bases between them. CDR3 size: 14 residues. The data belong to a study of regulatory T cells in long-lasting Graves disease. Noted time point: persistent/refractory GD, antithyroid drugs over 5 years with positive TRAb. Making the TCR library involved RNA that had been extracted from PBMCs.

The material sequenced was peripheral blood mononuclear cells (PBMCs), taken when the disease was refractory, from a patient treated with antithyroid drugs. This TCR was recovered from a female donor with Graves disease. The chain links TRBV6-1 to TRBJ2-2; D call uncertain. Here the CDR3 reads CASSRTTNTGELFF. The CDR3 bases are TGTGCCAGCAGTAGAACGACGAACACCGGGGAGCTGTTTTTT.